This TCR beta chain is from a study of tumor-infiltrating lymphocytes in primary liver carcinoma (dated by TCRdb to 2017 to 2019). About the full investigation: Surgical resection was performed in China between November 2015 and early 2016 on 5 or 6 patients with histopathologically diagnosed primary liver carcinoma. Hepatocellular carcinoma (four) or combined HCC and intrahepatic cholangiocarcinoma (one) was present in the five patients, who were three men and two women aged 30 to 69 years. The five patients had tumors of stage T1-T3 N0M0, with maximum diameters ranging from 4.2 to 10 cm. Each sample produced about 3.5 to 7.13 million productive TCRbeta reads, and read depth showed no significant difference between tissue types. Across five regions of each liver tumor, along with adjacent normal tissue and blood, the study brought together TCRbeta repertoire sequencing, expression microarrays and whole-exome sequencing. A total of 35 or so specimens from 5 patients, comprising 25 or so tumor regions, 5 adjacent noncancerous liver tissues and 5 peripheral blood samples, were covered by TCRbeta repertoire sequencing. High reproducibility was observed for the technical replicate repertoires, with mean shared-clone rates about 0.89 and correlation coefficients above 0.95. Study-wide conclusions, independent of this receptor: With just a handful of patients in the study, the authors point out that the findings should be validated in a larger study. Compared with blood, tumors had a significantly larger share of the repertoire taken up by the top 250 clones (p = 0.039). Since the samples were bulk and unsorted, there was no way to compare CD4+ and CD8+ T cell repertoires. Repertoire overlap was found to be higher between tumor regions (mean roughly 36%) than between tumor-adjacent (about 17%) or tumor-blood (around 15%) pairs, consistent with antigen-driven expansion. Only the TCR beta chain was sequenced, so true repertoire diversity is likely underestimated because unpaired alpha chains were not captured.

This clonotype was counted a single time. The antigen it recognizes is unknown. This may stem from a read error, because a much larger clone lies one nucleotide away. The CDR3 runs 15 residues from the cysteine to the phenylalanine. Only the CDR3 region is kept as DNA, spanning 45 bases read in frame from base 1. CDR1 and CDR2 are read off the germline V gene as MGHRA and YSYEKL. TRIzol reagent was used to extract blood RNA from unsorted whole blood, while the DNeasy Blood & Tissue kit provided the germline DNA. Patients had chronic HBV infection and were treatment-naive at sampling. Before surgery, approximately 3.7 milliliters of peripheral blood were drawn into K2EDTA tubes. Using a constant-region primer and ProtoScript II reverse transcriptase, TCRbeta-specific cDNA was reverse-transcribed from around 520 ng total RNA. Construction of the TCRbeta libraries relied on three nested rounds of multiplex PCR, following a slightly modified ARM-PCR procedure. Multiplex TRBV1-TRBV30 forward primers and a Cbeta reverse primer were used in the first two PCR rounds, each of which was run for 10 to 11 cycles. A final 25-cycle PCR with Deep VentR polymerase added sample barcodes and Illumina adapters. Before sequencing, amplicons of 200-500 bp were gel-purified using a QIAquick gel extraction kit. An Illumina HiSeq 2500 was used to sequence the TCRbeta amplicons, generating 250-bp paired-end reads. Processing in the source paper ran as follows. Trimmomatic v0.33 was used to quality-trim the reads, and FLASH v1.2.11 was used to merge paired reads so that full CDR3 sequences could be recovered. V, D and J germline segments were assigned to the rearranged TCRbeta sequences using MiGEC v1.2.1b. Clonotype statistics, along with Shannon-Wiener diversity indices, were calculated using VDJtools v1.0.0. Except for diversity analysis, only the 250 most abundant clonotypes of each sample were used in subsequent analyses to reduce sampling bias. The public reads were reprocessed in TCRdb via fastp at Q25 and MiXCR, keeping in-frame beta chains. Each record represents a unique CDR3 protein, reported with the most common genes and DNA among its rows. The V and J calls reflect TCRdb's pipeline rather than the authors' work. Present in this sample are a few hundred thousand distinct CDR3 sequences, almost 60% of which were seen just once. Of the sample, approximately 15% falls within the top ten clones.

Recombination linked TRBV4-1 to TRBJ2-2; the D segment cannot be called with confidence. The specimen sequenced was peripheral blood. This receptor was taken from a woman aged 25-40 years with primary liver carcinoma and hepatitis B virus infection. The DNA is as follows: TGCGCCAGCAGCCAAGGAGGTTTCGGCACCTGGGAGCTGTTTTTT. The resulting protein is CASSQGGFGTWELFF.